Following are 10 T cell receptor beta chains from one sample sequenced in a study of shared clonotypes between healthy human individuals. TCRdb's table, derived via immunoSEQ multiplex PCR, lists solely in-frame clones and lacks some. This sample has about 2 million clones, with about 95% found just once. The naive CD8 population came from CD45RO-negative cells selected for CCR7, without terminally differentiated effector memory CD45RA+ cells. The sample comprised naive CD8+ T cells sorted from blood. The receptors come from a man aged 18 to 35 in good health.

The chain links TRBV5-8 to TRBJ2-3, with 9 bases fitting TRBD2. Per the germline V gene, CDR1 is SGHTS and CDR2 is YDEGEE. J gave up 6 bases and V 0 bases, and 8 bases lay outside the gene matches. The CDR3 contains 16 residues. As DNA, the CDR3 is TGTGCCAGCAGCTTGGGTCTAGCGGGGTACATGGATACGCAGTATTTT. It codes for CASSLGLAGYMDTQYF.

Comment on this clone: This could be a read error, since a much larger clone is one nucleotide away. At the DNA level, this CDR3 is encoded by other sequences in the same sample as well. The chain has TRBV9 and TRBJ1-1; the D gene is possibly TRBD1 (5 bases). V gave up 4 bases and J gave up 1 base, with 8 bases separating them. Germline V gives CDR1 SGDLS, CDR2 YYNGEE. The CDR3 runs 13 residues. This CDR3 reads CASSSGGNTEAFF. As DNA, the CDR3 is TGTGCCAGCAGCTCGGGGGGGAACACTGAAGCTTTCTTT.

The chain links TRBV2 to TRBJ1-5; the match to TRBD1 covers 7 bases. The germline CDR1 and CDR2 sequences are SNHLY and FYNNEI. The ends lost 6 bases at V and 5 bases at J; junction bases unmatched: 10. This CDR3 contains 15 residues. This chain's CDR3 is CASRRGLKDDQPQHF. As DNA, the CDR3 is TGTGCCAGCAGGAGGGGGCTGAAGGACGATCAGCCCCAGCATTTT.

The gene calls are TRBV4-1 and TRBJ1-1; TRBD1 is a possible D gene (6 bases). V lost 5 bases to trimming and J lost 5 bases, with 12 bases between them. This CDR3 has 13 residues. Germline loops: CDR1 MGHRA, CDR2 YSYEKL. CDR3 coding DNA: TGCGCCAGCAGCTATACAGGGCGGACTGAAGCTTTCTTT. This sequence encodes CASSYTGRTEAFF.

V and J are TRBV9 and TRBJ2-3; TRBD2 matches at 8 bases. Germline CDR1 reads SGDLS; CDR2 reads YYNGEE. The CDR3 totals 15 residues. Unmatched junction bases numbered 5, after V lost 3 bases and J lost 2 bases. The CDR3 DNA is TGTGCCAGCAGCGGAGAGCGGGGGCCCACAGATACGCAGTATTTT. Encoded protein: CASSGERGPTDTQYF.

The V and J genes are TRBV4-1 and TRBJ1-2, with 7 bases that match TRBD1. The V gene's germline CDR1 is MGHRA and CDR2 YSYEKL. The CDR3 sequence is 13 residues long. Unmatched junction bases numbered 5, after V lost 4 bases and J lost 6 bases. CDR3 protein: CASSLRTGDGYTF. CDR3 nucleotides: TGCGCCAGCAGCCTAAGAACAGGGGATGGCTACACCTTC.

The genes are TRBV5-1 and TRBJ1-2, with 9 bases identical to TRBD1. The CDR3 length is 14 residues. With 3 bases clipped from V and 4 bases from J, the junction kept 4 bases outside the gene matches. Germline V gives CDR1 SGHRS, CDR2 YFSETQ. CDR3: CASSSEGQGYGYTF. CDR3 sequence (DNA): TGCGCCAGCAGCTCGGAGGGACAGGGCTATGGCTACACCTTC.

CDR3 region: CASSPGGGTGELFF. The CDR3 DNA reads as TGTGCCAGCAGCCCCGGCGGTGGTACCGGGGAGCTGTTTTTT. The V and J genes are TRBV7-6 and TRBJ2-2, with D uncertain. V was trimmed by 5 bases and J by 5 bases, leaving 12 bases between them. The germline CDR1 and CDR2 sequences are SGHVS and FNYEAQ. The CDR3 has 14 amino acids. Based on the CDR3 plus reference TRBV7-6 and TRBJ2-2, the full variable domain is GAGVSQSPRYKVTKRGQDVALRCDPISGHVSLYWYRQALGQGPEFLTYFNYEAQQDKSGLPNDRFSAERPEGSISTLTIQRTEQRDSAMYRCASSPGGGTGELFFGEGSRLTVL.

This chain connects TRBV7-2 to TRBJ1-4; weak D call: TRBD1 (5 bases). This CDR3 comprises 15 residues. Germline assignment: CDR1 SGHTA and CDR2 FQGNSA. With 4 bases removed from V and 7 bases from J, the gap between germline ends came to 16 bases. The DNA for the CDR3 is TGTGCCAGCAGCTCCTGGCGGGGGGAGGGTGAAAAACTGTTTTTT. It encodes CASSSWRGEGEKLFF.

The chain uses TRBV27 and TRBJ2-7; 8 nucleotides align to TRBD1. V lost 3 bases to trimming and J lost 6 bases; unmatched junction nucleotides: 7. Germline CDR1 and CDR2: MNHEY and SMNVEV (reference sequence). The CDR3 loop spans 14 amino acids. CDR3 coding DNA: TGTGCCAGCAGTTTGGTCGGACAGGGAGGCGAGCAGTACTTC. This encodes CASSLVGQGGEQYF.